This TCR beta chain is drawn from a study of spatial heterogeneity in lung cancer. Overall study context: Where present, follow-up PBMC were sequenced a median of about 22 months after resection. A unique TCR and UMI combination showed up more than ten times in raw reads, on average.

Time point given: blood at routine non-recurrence follow-up after resection. Whole RNA from tumor, nontumor lung or frozen PBMC was sequenced unsorted. The germline V and J ends were trimmed by 3 bases and 0 bases, with 6 bases remaining between them. Per the germline V gene, CDR1 is GTSNPN and CDR2 is SVGIG (reference sequence). This CDR3 contains 12 residues. Unique molecular identifiers, one per molecule, were present on every TCR cDNA molecule. TCRdb reanalysed the 5' RACE reads using MiXCR and keeps one entry per CDR3 protein. The sample yields about 100,000 distinct CDR3 sequences, 15% to 20% seen once.

This specimen was PBMCs, taken at follow-up. V and J are TRBV30 and TRBJ2-7; maybe TRBD1 (6 bases). This TCR was recovered from a male donor with early-stage non-small cell lung cancer. The CDR3 reads CAWRDSSYEQYF. CDR3 nucleotide sequence: TGTGCCTGGAGGGACAGCTCCTACGAGCAGTACTTC. Using reference TRBV30 and TRBJ2-7 for the parts outside the CDR3, the full variable domain is SQTIHQWPATLVQPVGSPLSLECTVEGTSNPNLYWYRQAAGRGLQLLFYSVGIGQISSEVPQNLSASRPQDRQFILSSKKLLLSDSGFYLCAWRDSSYEQYFGPGTRLTVT.